A single T cell receptor beta chain is shown here with its context. Produced via immunoSEQ multiplex PCR; TCRdb's table is partial and in-frame only. The table records about 240,000 clones, about 89% of them present only once. This sample stems from a study of blood T cell repertoires in COVID-19. The sequenced sample was PBMCs or T cells enriched from blood (not recorded which). The receptor comes from a man aged 35-49 years who had recovered from COVID-19.

The CDR3 DNA reads TGTGCCAGCAGCTTGAGGACAAGGAACACTGAAGCTTTCTTT. This sequence encodes CASSLRTRNTEAFF. The chain uses TRBV5-6 and TRBJ1-1; perhaps TRBD1 as D (5 bases). Trimming cost V 1 base and J 1 base, with 8 bases left between them. In germline, CDR1 is SGHDT, CDR2 YYEEEE. The CDR3 length is 14 residues.